The following is a T cell receptor beta chain sequence with its context. The CDR3 is 14 residues long. Germline V lookup: CDR1 MNHNY, CDR2 SVGAGI (reference sequence). Between the trimmed V and J ends, which lost 5 bases and 4 bases, there was a span of 14 bases. A second PCR, run for about 7 to 11 cycles, used a sample-barcoded 5' primer plus a J-beta primer mix. TCRdb re-derived calls from the 5' RACE reads in MiXCR, one entry per CDR3 protein. The data contain 800,000 or so distinct CDR3 sequences, 20% to 25% of them singletons. This entry comes from a study of blood T cells in healthy people across ages. Another study also made use of these data, one on T cells of mothers and their children. That work adds: Mothers yielded over 8.5 million CDR3 reads, children 3 million to 3.5 million each.

The sequence came from a boy between 10 and 17 years old in good health. Sequenced input: blood. The chain combines TRBV6-6 with TRBJ1-2, with D maybe TRBD1 (6 bases). The CDR3 is CASSDRGMGYGYTF. In DNA, the CDR3 is TGTGCCAGCAGTGATAGGGGGATGGGCTATGGCTACACCTTC.